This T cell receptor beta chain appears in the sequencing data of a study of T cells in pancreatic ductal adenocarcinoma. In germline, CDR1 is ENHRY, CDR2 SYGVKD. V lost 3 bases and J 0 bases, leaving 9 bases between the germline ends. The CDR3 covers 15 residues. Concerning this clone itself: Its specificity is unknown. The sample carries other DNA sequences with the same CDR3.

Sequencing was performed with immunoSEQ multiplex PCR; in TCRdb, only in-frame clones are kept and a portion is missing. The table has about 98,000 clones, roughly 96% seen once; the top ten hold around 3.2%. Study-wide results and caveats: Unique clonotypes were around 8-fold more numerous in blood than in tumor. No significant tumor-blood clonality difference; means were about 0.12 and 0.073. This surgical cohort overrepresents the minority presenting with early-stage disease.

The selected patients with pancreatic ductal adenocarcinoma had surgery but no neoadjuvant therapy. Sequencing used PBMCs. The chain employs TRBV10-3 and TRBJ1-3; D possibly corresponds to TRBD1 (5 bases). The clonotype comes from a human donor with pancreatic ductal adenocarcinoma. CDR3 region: CAISDTGRSGNTIYF. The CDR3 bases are TGTGCCATCAGTGATACAGGCCGCTCTGGAAACACCATATATTTT.